This T cell receptor beta chain came from a study of blood T cell repertoires in COVID-19. Turning to the study itself: Researchers got acute and convalescent COVID-19 samples from the United States, Italy and Spain.

While infection was still active, Seattle patients were enrolled and then followed longitudinally. The ends were cut back, 0 bases at V and 2 bases at J, with 12 bases in the middle. CDR1 SGDLS and CDR2 YYNGEE come from the germline V gene. The CDR3 is 15 amino acids. How the authors handled the data: Amplified reference gene primers provided the basis for estimating nucleated cell counts. Clones were read by immunoSEQ multiplex PCR, and TCRdb kept only the in-frame ones, dropping some. D and trimming were read from the DNA, whereas the V and J calls and clone size are those reported in that table. The data show approximately 480,000 clones, 75% to 90% seen once.

The chain uses TRBV9 and TRBJ2-7, with D perhaps TRBD1 (5 bases). Specimen: peripheral blood. The receptor's source is a man between 18 and 35 years old with COVID-19, enrolled during active disease. CDR3 coding DNA: TGTGCCAGCAGCGTAGGTACGGACATCGCCTACGAGCAGTACTTC. It yields the protein CASSVGTDIAYEQYF.